This T cell receptor beta chain originates from a study of blood T cells in healthy people across ages. This clonotype was found a few times. Antigen specificity is unknown. The CDR3 consists of 13 residues. V was pared by 6 bases and J by 1 base, with 0 bases of the junction left unmatched. Germline V lookup: CDR1 SNHLY, CDR2 FYNNEI. Sample donors were healthy Caucasian individuals that came from Russia, aged 6 to 90. Then a second PCR, running about 6 to 12 cycles, was carried out with a sample-barcoded 5' primer and a J-beta primer mix. Each CDR3 protein is one row after TCRdb ran MiXCR on the 5' RACE reads. This table has roughly 500,000 distinct CDR3 sequences, 25% to 30% appearing once. General observations from the study: Naive and antigen-experienced cells could not be conclusively compared, given unsorted PBMCs.

This TCR came from a woman in her 70s in good health. The genes are TRBV2 and TRBJ1-5; 7 positions agree with TRBD1. Sample: blood. DNA for the CDR3: TGTGCCAGCAGGGGACAGAGCAATCAGCCCCAGCATTTT. It encodes CASRGQSNQPQHF.